This is a list of T cell receptor beta chains from one sample in a study of T cell responses to AZD1222 COVID-19 vaccine. Some clones are missing from TCRdb's copy, which holds only in-frame ones; the method was immunoSEQ multiplex PCR. The sample shows more than 110,000 clones, approximately 90% of them seen only once. The specimen comprised peripheral blood, sampled 28 days after the second AZD1222 dose. Source of these receptors: an adult who received the AZD1222 COVID-19 vaccine. The CDR3 runs from the conserved cysteine through the conserved F or W. D genes are given only for firm matches. Rows may omit the clone size; those that give it use once, few, many or a size class.

v_gene: TRBV2; d_gene: NA; j_gene: TRBJ2-2; abundance: few; CDR3aa: CASTGLRADTGELFF; CDR3nt: TGTGCCAGCACTGGTCTGCGGGCGGACACCGGGGAGCTGTTTTTT
v_gene: TRBV19; d_gene: TRBD2; j_gene: TRBJ2-2; abundance: NA; CDR3aa: CASTSILAGDTGELFF; CDR3nt: TGTGCCAGTACAAGTATACTAGCGGGAGACACCGGGGAGCTGTTTTTT
v_gene: TRBV4-3; d_gene: TRBD2; j_gene: TRBJ2-1; abundance: NA; CDR3aa: CASSPGGGRAHNEQFF; CDR3nt: TGCGCCAGCAGCCCCGGTGGCGGGAGGGCGCACAATGAGCAGTTCTTC
v_gene: TRBV7-2; d_gene: NA; j_gene: TRBJ2-1; abundance: NA; CDR3aa: CASSLEGARGGNEQFF; CDR3nt: TGTGCCAGCAGCTTAGAAGGGGCCAGGGGGGGCAATGAGCAGTTCTTC
v_gene: TRBV28; d_gene: TRBD1; j_gene: TRBJ2-7; abundance: NA; CDR3aa: CASRPGGGNYEQYF; CDR3nt: TGTGCCAGCAGGCCAGGGGGCGGTAACTACGAGCAGTACTTC
v_gene: TRBV6-5; d_gene: NA; j_gene: TRBJ1-5; abundance: NA; CDR3aa: CASSSRTGYSNQPQHF; CDR3nt: TGTGCCAGCAGTTCTCGGACGGGGTATAGCAATCAGCCCCAGCATTTT
v_gene: TRBV7-9; d_gene: NA; j_gene: TRBJ1-1; abundance: NA; CDR3aa: CASSSQVRMIRNTEAFF; CDR3nt: TGTGCCAGCAGCTCCCAAGTCCGCATGATTCGGAACACTGAAGCTTTCTTT
v_gene: TRBV5-4; d_gene: TRBD2; j_gene: TRBJ2-1; abundance: NA; CDR3aa: CASSLGLAGNNEQFF; CDR3nt: TGTGCCAGCAGCTTGGGACTAGCGGGGAACAATGAGCAGTTCTTC
v_gene: TRBV13; d_gene: TRBD2; j_gene: TRBJ2-2; abundance: NA; CDR3aa: CASRLAGQTNTGELFF; CDR3nt: TGTGCCAGCCGACTAGCGGGACAGACAAACACCGGGGAGCTGTTTTTT
v_gene: TRBV19; d_gene: TRBD1; j_gene: TRBJ1-2; abundance: NA; CDR3aa: CAASRTGGNYGYTF; CDR3nt: TGTGCCGCCTCAAGGACAGGGGGAAACTATGGCTACACCTTC
v_gene: TRBV14; d_gene: NA; j_gene: TRBJ2-2; abundance: NA; CDR3aa: CASSQSSWTENTGELFF; CDR3nt: TGTGCCAGCAGCCAAAGTTCCTGGACGGAGAACACCGGGGAGCTGTTTTTT
v_gene: TRBV7-2; d_gene: NA; j_gene: TRBJ2-1; abundance: few; CDR3aa: CASSSLGGHNEQFF; CDR3nt: TGTGCCAGCAGCTCCTTAGGGGGTCACAATGAGCAGTTCTTC
v_gene: TRBV25-1; d_gene: NA; j_gene: TRBJ2-7; abundance: NA; CDR3aa: CASSRDVGAYEQYF; CDR3nt: TGTGCCAGCAGCCGGGACGTCGGAGCCTACGAGCAGTACTTC
v_gene: TRBV2; d_gene: NA; j_gene: TRBJ2-2; abundance: NA; CDR3aa: CASPERQLNTGELFF; CDR3nt: TGTGCCAGCCCAGAGCGGCAGCTGAACACCGGGGAGCTGTTTTTT
v_gene: TRBV30; d_gene: NA; j_gene: TRBJ2-1; abundance: NA; CDR3aa: CAWSPGTLRNEQFF; CDR3nt: TGTGCCTGGAGTCCCGGGACACTAAGAAATGAGCAGTTCTTC
v_gene: TRBV28; d_gene: TRBD2; j_gene: TRBJ2-1; abundance: NA; CDR3aa: CASNPAGVINEQFF; CDR3nt: TGTGCCAGCAACCCAGCGGGAGTCATTAATGAGCAGTTCTTC
v_gene: TRBV24-1; d_gene: NA; j_gene: TRBJ1-3; abundance: NA; CDR3aa: CATSEAGNTIYF; CDR3nt: TGTGCCACCAGTGAGGCTGGAAACACCATATATTTT
v_gene: TRBV4-3; d_gene: NA; j_gene: TRBJ2-1; abundance: NA; CDR3aa: CASSQGVGLPYNEQFF; CDR3nt: TGCGCCAGCAGCCAAGGGGTTGGTCTTCCCTACAATGAGCAGTTCTTC
v_gene: TRBV2; d_gene: NA; j_gene: TRBJ1-1; abundance: NA; CDR3aa: CASTSSRGSATEAFF; CDR3nt: TGTGCCAGCACCTCCTCCAGAGGGTCGGCCACTGAAGCTTTCTTT
v_gene: TRBV18; d_gene: TRBD1; j_gene: TRBJ2-4; abundance: NA; CDR3aa: CASSPPRTGSGNIQYF; CDR3nt: TGTGCCAGCTCACCACCCCGGACAGGGAGTGGAAACATTCAGTACTTC
v_gene: TRBV21-1; d_gene: NA; j_gene: TRBJ1-1; abundance: NA; CDR3aa: CASSTQGKDTEAFF; CDR3nt: TGTGCCAGCAGCACTCAGGGGAAGGACACTGAAGCTTTCTTT
v_gene: TRBV19; d_gene: NA; j_gene: TRBJ1-5; abundance: medium-sized; CDR3aa: CASSLTGYQPQHF; CDR3nt: TGTGCCAGTAGCTTAACAGGGTATCAGCCCCAGCATTTT